This entry lists 9 T cell receptor beta chains sequenced from one sample in a study of control samples from healthy donors and cancer patients. This table comes from immunoSEQ multiplex PCR, and its TCRdb copy is limited to in-frame clones, with some not included. Found here are fewer than 500,000 clones, 90% of them singletons; the top ten hold 5.5% to 7.5%. Input material: PBMCs. The receptors come from a man aged 40-49 years with head and neck cancer.

The rearrangement uses TRBV2 and TRBJ2-7, with 8 nucleotides matching TRBD2. The length of the CDR3 is 14 residues. Trimming cost V 11 bases and J 0 bases; bases outside gene matches: 9. Per germline, CDR1 SNHLY and CDR2 FYNNEI. DNA of the CDR3: TGTGCCCTCCGGGGGGGCCCGAGCTCCTACGAGCAGTACTTC. Residues: CALRGGPSSYEQYF.

This clone was observed a single time. The chain employs TRBV5-5 and TRBJ1-1; 7 nucleotides align to TRBD1. The germline V gene has CDR1 SGHKS and CDR2 YYEKEE (reference sequence). The CDR3 extends over 14 amino acids. Unmatched junction bases numbered 4, after V lost 4 bases and J lost 1 base. CDR3 region: CASSPQGRNTEAFF. The CDR3 DNA sequence: TGTGCCAGCAGCCCACAGGGGAGGAACACTGAAGCTTTCTTT.

DNA of the CDR3: TGTGCCAGCTCACCCGCGGGACTAGCGGGGGGGAATGAGCAGTTCTTC. Protein sequence: CASSPAGLAGGNEQFF. The rearrangement uses TRBV18 and TRBJ2-1; 16 bases are a match to TRBD2. This CDR3 spans 16 amino acids. V shed 3 bases and J 7 bases; nucleotides not matched to a gene: 3. CDR1 KGHSH and CDR2 LQKENI come from the germline V gene.

The chain recombines TRBV7-2 with TRBJ2-3; D is ambiguous. This CDR3 spans 13 amino acids. V gave up 1 base and J gave up 4 bases, with 6 bases separating them. CDR1 SGHTA and CDR2 FQGNSA come from the germline V gene. CDR3 residues: CASSLGGADTQYF. The CDR3 DNA reads as TGTGCCAGCAGCTTAGGTGGGGCAGATACGCAGTATTTT.

This sequence joins TRBV6-5 and TRBJ1-1; D might be TRBD1 (5 bases). This CDR3 comprises 13 residues. The V and J ends lost 8 bases and 0 bases respectively, with 10 bases between them. The V gene's germline CDR1 is MNHEY and CDR2 SVGAGI. The CDR3 sequence: CASSEDMNTEAFF. The CDR3 coding sequence is TGTGCCAGCTCCGAGGACATGAACACTGAAGCTTTCTTT.

The genes are TRBV27 and TRBJ2-1, with D perhaps TRBD1 (5 bases). Trimming pared 3 bases from V and 6 bases from J, leaving 12 bases between. CDR1 is MNHEY and CDR2 is SMNVEV in the germline V gene (reference sequence). CDR3 length: 14 residues. CDR3 loop: CASSFHPQGNEQFF. The CDR3 DNA reads as TGTGCCAGCAGTTTTCATCCCCAGGGCAATGAGCAGTTCTTC.

The gene calls are TRBV29-1 and TRBJ2-3; unclear D gene. CDR1 and CDR2 (germline): SQVTM, ANQGSEA. V shed 3 bases and J shed 4 bases, with 11 bases lying between them. The CDR3 is made up of 13 amino acids. The CDR3 region is CSVDTFRADTQYF. The CDR3 DNA is TGCAGCGTTGATACTTTTAGGGCAGATACGCAGTATTTT.

J is TRBJ1-5 and V is TRBV6-2 or TRBV6-3, with D maybe TRBD1 (5 bases). CDR3 size: 18 residues. CDR1 and CDR2 (germline): MNHEY, SVGEGT. Trimming took off 5 bases at V and 1 base at J, with 21 bases between the two ends. The CDR3 DNA is TGTGCCAGCAGTGACACCCACTTCGACAGAAAAAGCAATCAGCCCCAGCATTTT. It codes for CASSDTHFDRKSNQPQHF.

The chain uses TRBV7-2 and TRBJ1-5; D uncertain. CDR1 and CDR2 from the germline V gene are SGHTA and FQGNSA. V was pared by 5 bases and J by 1 base, with 12 bases between. The CDR3 sequence is 15 residues long. This CDR3 reads CASSMGSGSNQPQHF. The CDR3 DNA reads as TGTGCCAGCAGCATGGGGAGCGGGAGCAATCAGCCCCAGCATTTT. Based on the CDR3 plus reference TRBV7-2 and TRBJ1-5, the full variable domain is GAGVSQSPSNKVTEKGKDVELRCDPISGHTALYWYRQSLGQGLEFLIYFQGNSAPDKSGLPSDRFSAERTGGSVSTLTIQRTQQEDSAVYLCASSMGSGSNQPQHFGDGTRLSIL.